This section outlines one TCR beta chain sequence together with its context. This clone has a single count. The target of this receptor is not known. Base qualities are not at hand, and no much larger clone is one base apart. Participants in the prospective study were enrolled through a virtual design, were aged about 18 to 100 years, and lived in approximately 25 United States geographic areas. Cohort assignment in the prospective study relied on participant-reported clinical history from a screening survey and a study questionnaire. ImmuneRACE Cohort 3 recovered participants were defined by two consecutive negative NP/OP PCR tests, healthcare professional clearance, or symptom resolution. In the prospective study, whole blood, serum and a nasopharyngeal or oropharyngeal swab were collected from each participant by mobile phlebotomists. Prospective study participants could optionally give additional blood draws and questionnaires over an approximately two-month period. Before DNA extraction, blood samples from the prospective study were shipped at room temperature or frozen.

The record originates from a study of blood T cell repertoires in COVID-19 (dated by TCRdb to the early 2020s). At the level of the whole study: The collaborator samples originated in the United States, Italy and Spain and spanned the acute and convalescent phases of COVID-19. The material from the prospective study consisted of cDNA or gDNA derived from T cells, B-cell-depleted T cells, or PBMCs. Subjects who had been exposed to COVID-19, were actively infected with it, or had recovered from it provided the deeply sampled blood TCRbeta repertoires that made up the dataset. A freely available public database, intended as a resource for researchers studying the immune response to SARS-CoV-2, is where the repertoires were released. Samples came from the ongoing ImmuneRACE study (first 160 participants) plus 1,254 subjects from 6 global collaborators. A de-identified subject ID, COVID-19 status, age in years and sex were almost always included in the sample metadata. Where HLA class I and class II types were available, the types were taken from metadata supplied by the sample provider, not from assay-based typing.

TCRbeta CDR3 regions were amplified from genomic DNA using the immunoSEQ Assay, a bias-controlled multiplex PCR. The paper's data handling went like this. Within the assay, amplification of reference gene primers was used to estimate how many nucleated cells each sample contained. Sequence reads were collapsed and filtered to measure the absolute abundance of every unique TCRbeta CDR3 rearrangement. For each sample, productive Simpson clonality was calculated by taking the square root of Simpson's diversity index across productive rearrangements. TCRdb's version of the immuneACCESS table is confined to in-frame rearrangements and falls short of the full clone set. An unresolved V gene accounts for under half of the shortfall where checked; the remainder is of unknown origin. The V and J calls and the clone size are those of that table, but D and trimming were determined from the DNA. For this sample there are about 200,000 clones; 80% to 85% appear just once. The top ten clones comprise approximately 7.6% of the sample.

Overall study results and their limits: The quantity of clinical and demographic metadata differed by source and by participant and was supplied without curation.

CDR1 is given as LGHDT and CDR2 as YNNKEL, both from the germline V gene (reference sequence). From the cysteine up to the phenylalanine, the CDR3 has a length of 17 residues. Of all the DNA, just the CDR3 is kept, 51 bases in frame from base 1. Trimming removed 2 bases from V and 9 bases from J, leaving 20 bases between the germline ends. The TCR comes from a man aged 35 to 55 who had recovered from COVID-19. This sequence uses TRBV3-1 (or the pseudogene TRBV3-2) and TRBJ1-6, and the D gene may be TRBD1, 6 bases matching. Sequencing was done on a sample of PBMCs or T cells enriched from blood (not recorded which). The DNA sequence follows: TGTGCCAGCAGCCAAAACTCAGGGGCGGAGGTTGTTTCACCCCTCCACTTT. Its translation reads: CASSQNSGAEVVSPLHF.